The 30 T cell receptor beta chains presented below share a single source sample, sequenced in a study of blood T cell repertoires in COVID-19. The assay was immunoSEQ multiplex PCR, and TCRdb's table has in-frame clones only and misses some. The sample has some 66,000 clones, approximately 90% seen once. Sequenced input: peripheral blood. The receptors originated from a human donor in a cohort sampled during active COVID-19.

This chain joins TRBV5-4 and TRBJ2-2; D remains unclear. V shed 1 base and J shed 3 bases, with 4 bases lying between them. The CDR3 sequence is 13 residues long. Germline values: CDR1 SGHNT, CDR2 YYREEE (reference sequence). In DNA form, the CDR3 reads TGTGCCAGCAGCTTGCTTGACACCGGGGAGCTGTTTTTT. Translation: CASSLLDTGELFF.

The J gene is TRBJ2-1, the V gene TRBV24-1; 13 bases fit TRBD2. There are 17 residues in the CDR3. V trimming: 4 bases; J trimming: 1 base; junction bases outside the gene matches: 3. From germline, CDR1 is KGHDR and CDR2 SFDVKD. The CDR3 region is CATSDPTSGRSYNEQFF. CDR3 nucleotide sequence: TGTGCCACCAGTGACCCGACTAGCGGGAGGTCCTACAATGAGCAGTTCTTC.

The chain couples TRBV4-3 to TRBJ2-1; D is possibly TRBD2 (5 bases). The ends were cut back, 0 bases at V and 5 bases at J, with 14 bases in the middle. Germline lookup yields CDR1 LGHNA and CDR2 YSLEER. This CDR3 region has 16 residues. CDR3 amino acids: CASSQELGSVDNEQFF. The CDR3 DNA follows: TGCGCCAGCAGCCAAGAGTTGGGTAGCGTAGACAATGAGCAGTTCTTC.

The rearrangement uses TRBV19 and TRBJ2-1; D may be TRBD1 (6 bases). V shed 6 bases and J shed 9 bases, with 21 bases lying between them. From germline, CDR1 is LNHDA and CDR2 SQIVND (reference sequence). The CDR3 sequence is 15 residues long. CDR3 nucleotides: TGTGCCAGTAGCAATAGGGCACAGGGTAAGGGTGAGCAGTTCTTC. Amino acid sequence: CASSNRAQGKGEQFF.

V gene TRBV6-1 combines with J gene TRBJ2-7; a weak D match, TRBD2 (5 bases). This CDR3 comprises 20 residues. Germline-derived CDR1 and CDR2 are MNHNS and SASEGT. V gave up 1 base and J gave up 3 bases, with 28 bases separating them. The CDR3 DNA is TGTGCCAGCAGTGAAGAAAATCGTCCCTACGGGGTGGGAGTCCACTACGAGCAGTACTTC. Its protein is CASSEENRPYGVGVHYEQYF.

The rearrangement links TRBV19 to TRBJ2-2, with 7 nucleotides matching TRBD2. The trim removed 6 bases at V and 5 bases at J, leaving 9 bases unmatched. From germline, CDR1 is LNHDA and CDR2 SQIVND (reference sequence). The CDR3 covers 15 residues. CDR3 loop: CASRLTGTTTGELFF. In DNA form, the CDR3 reads TGTGCCAGTAGATTAACCGGGACTACGACCGGGGAGCTGTTTTTT.

In its sample, this clone was seen once. This chain uses TRBV11-3 with TRBJ2-1; no definite D call. CDR3 length: 12 residues. Germline CDR1 and CDR2: SGHNT and YENEEA. Trimming took off 2 bases at V and 8 bases at J, with 7 bases between the two ends. This CDR3 is CASSLMADEQFF. The CDR3 nucleotides read TGTGCCAGCAGCTTAATGGCCGATGAGCAGTTCTTC.

V gene TRBV5-4 combines with J gene TRBJ2-1; no clear D gene. This CDR3 has 11 amino acids. Per germline, CDR1 SGHNT and CDR2 YYREEE (reference sequence). The V gene lost 3 bases and the J gene lost 10 bases, with 8 bases spanning the gap. The CDR3 region has the DNA TGTGCCAGCAGCTCCGACGGGGAGCAGTTCTTC. It encodes CASSSDGEQFF.

This CDR3 reads CASSFIEQTQYF. For the CDR3, the DNA is TGTGCCAGCAGTTTCATCGAGCAGACCCAGTACTTC. The rearrangement joins TRBV6-6 to TRBJ2-5; D is unclear. The CDR3 covers 12 residues. V was trimmed by 4 bases and J by 6 bases, leaving 9 bases between them. The germline CDR1 and CDR2 sequences are MNHNY and SVGAGI (reference sequence).

This clone has just one count. The CDR3 protein is CSARLSYEQYF. CDR3 nucleotides: TGCAGTGCTAGACTCTCCTACGAGCAGTACTTC. The rearrangement links TRBV20-1 to TRBJ2-7; D is undetermined. The CDR3 extends over 11 amino acids. V lost 2 bases and J lost 0, with 2 bases in between. Germline CDR1 is DFQATT and CDR2 is SNEGSKA (reference sequence).

The V gene is TRBV7-3, the J gene TRBJ2-5; 9 nucleotides line up with TRBD2. Germline CDR1 and CDR2: SGHTA and FQGTGA. The CDR3 spans 14 residues. V lost 5 bases, J lost 1 base, and 2 bases stayed unmatched. In nucleotides, the CDR3 is TGTGCCAGCAGCATTAGCGGGGGCCAAGAGACCCAGTACTTC. Its translation: CASSISGGQETQYF. The full variable domain, its missing parts supplied by reference TRBV7-3 and TRBJ2-5, is GAGVSQTPSNKVTEKGKYVELRCDPISGHTALYWYRQSLGQGPEFLIYFQGTGAADDSGLPNDRFFAVRPEGSVSTLKIQRTERGDSAVYLCASSISGGQETQYFGPGTRLLVL.

The J gene is TRBJ2-7, the V gene TRBV10-1; 10 nucleotides match TRBD1. The germline V gene has CDR1 WNHNN and CDR2 SYGVQD (reference sequence). Trimming took 5 bases from V and 4 from J; bases not matched to a gene: 5. The CDR3 totals 14 residues. The CDR3 reads CASSRDRGRYEQYF. CDR3 DNA: TGCGCCAGCAGTCGGGACAGGGGAAGATACGAGCAGTACTTC.

V gene TRBV4-3 combines with J gene TRBJ2-1; 7 nucleotides align to TRBD1. The CDR3 sequence is 16 residues long. J lost 6 bases, V lost 2 bases, and 10 bases had no gene match. Per germline, CDR1 LGHNA and CDR2 YSLEER. The CDR3 DNA sequence: TGCGCCAGCAGCCAACAAACAGGGGTATGGGGCAATGAGCAGTTCTTC. It translates to CASSQQTGVWGNEQFF.

This clone appeared once. The same CDR3 is also encoded by other DNA sequences in this sample. The V and J genes are TRBV5-1 and TRBJ1-2; 11 bases match TRBD1. Trimming cost V 4 bases and J 8 bases; bases outside gene matches: 13. The CDR3 is 16 amino acids. Germline CDR1 is SGHRS and CDR2 is YFSETQ. CDR3 in DNA: TGCGCCAGCAGCGAGTGGCCAGGGACAGGGGGGCGGGGCTACACCTTC. As protein: CASSEWPGTGGRGYTF. Together with reference TRBV5-1 and TRBJ1-2, the CDR3 gives the full variable domain: KAGVTQTPRYLIKTRGQQVTLSCSPISGHRSVSWYQQTPGQGLQFLFEYFSETQRNKGNFPGRFSGRQFSNSRSEMNVSTLELGDSALYLCASSEWPGTGGRGYTFGSGTRLTVV.

This chain links TRBV18 with TRBJ2-7; TRBD2 might be the D (6 bases). Trimming cost V 1 base and J 0 bases, with 13 bases left between them. The CDR3 contains 16 residues. Germline V gene lookup returns CDR1 KGHSH and CDR2 LQKENI. The CDR3, as DNA: TGTGCCAGCTCACCACGGGTAGCGGTCTCCTCCTACGAGCAGTACTTC. Protein: CASSPRVAVSSYEQYF.

CDR3: CASTFPNEKLFF. CDR3 nucleotides: TGTGCCAGTACATTTCCCAATGAAAAACTGTTTTTT. The J gene is TRBJ1-4, the V gene TRBV19; D unclear. CDR1 LNHDA and CDR2 SQIVND come from the germline V gene (reference sequence). V was trimmed by 7 bases and J by 5 bases, leaving 8 bases between them. This CDR3 contains 12 residues.

The chain recombines TRBV6-1 with TRBJ1-1, with TRBD1 as a possible D gene (5 bases). This CDR3 spans 19 amino acids. V was trimmed by 4 bases and J by 0 bases, leaving 24 bases between them. Germline V gives CDR1 MNHNS, CDR2 SASEGT. The CDR3 spells CASSALTGGSRGVNTEAFF. The CDR3 region has the DNA TGTGCCAGCAGTGCCCTTACCGGGGGGTCACGAGGGGTGAACACTGAAGCTTTCTTT.

The rearrangement joins TRBV5-6 to TRBJ2-3; D may be TRBD2 (5 bases). The CDR3 consists of 15 residues. The germline gives CDR1 SGHDT, CDR2 YYEEEE. V lost 4 bases, J lost 0 bases, and 12 bases lay in between. The CDR3 loop reads CASSPSWRSTDTQYF. CDR3 nucleotide sequence: TGTGCCAGCAGCCCAAGCTGGAGGAGCACAGATACGCAGTATTTT.

The J gene is TRBJ2-2, the V gene TRBV6-6; TRBD2 aligns across 8 bases. The ends lost 4 bases at V and 4 bases at J; junction bases unmatched: 2. The CDR3 is 14 residues long. The germline V gene has CDR1 MNHNY and CDR2 SVGAGI (reference sequence). CDR3 bases: TGTGCCAGCAGTTTGCGGGGGGCCACCGGGGAGCTGTTTTTT. Protein: CASSLRGATGELFF.

The chain has TRBV29-1 and TRBJ1-1; TRBD1 matches at 10 bases. The CDR3 consists of 14 residues. V lost 6 bases, J lost 6 bases, and 10 bases stayed unmatched. CDR1 is SQVTM, CDR2 ANQGSEA, per germline. CDR3 DNA sequence: TGCAGCGTCGGGACAGGGGAGAGGGGCTCTGAAGCTTTCTTT. Its protein product is CSVGTGERGSEAFF. Drawing the rest from reference TRBV29-1 and TRBJ1-1, the complete variable domain is SAVISQKPSRDICQRGTSLTIQCQVDSQVTMMFWYRQQPGQSLTLIATANQGSEATYESGFVIDKFPISRPNLTFSTLTVSNMSPEDSSIYLCSVGTGERGSEAFFGQGTRLTVV.

The chain is built from TRBV25-1 and TRBJ1-1, with D perhaps matching TRBD1 (5 bases). Germline lookup yields CDR1 MGHDK and CDR2 SYGVNS. Trimming stripped 2 bases from V and 1 base from J, with 11 bases between. The length of the CDR3 is 15 residues. The CDR3 region is CASSENRGRNTEAFF. DNA of the CDR3: TGTGCCAGCAGTGAAAACCGGGGGAGGAACACTGAAGCTTTCTTT.

This sequence joins TRBV3-1 (or the pseudogene TRBV3-2) and TRBJ2-5, with 7 nucleotides matching TRBD1. Germline V CDR1 and CDR2: LGHDT, YNNKEL (reference sequence). The CDR3 has 17 residues. Trimming removed 4 bases from V and 4 bases from J; junction bases left unmatched: 15. CDR3 nucleotide sequence: TGTGCCAGCAGCCCCCGCGTTGGACAGGTCGGGCGAGAGACCCAGTACTTC. This translates into CASSPRVGQVGRETQYF.

The J gene is TRBJ1-1, the V gene TRBV4-3; D is possibly TRBD1 (5 bases). Between the trimmed V and J ends, which lost 1 base and 1 base, there was a span of 10 bases. This CDR3 is 15 amino acids long. CDR1 and CDR2 (germline): LGHNA, YSLEER. CDR3 region: CASSQGFTGNTEAFF. CDR3 sequence (DNA): TGCGCCAGCAGCCAAGGATTCACAGGGAACACTGAAGCTTTCTTT.

The rearrangement joins TRBV15 to TRBJ1-6; D unresolved. Trimming removed 0 bases at V and 9 bases at J, with 9 bases between. Germline V lookup: CDR1 LNHNV, CDR2 YYDKDF (reference sequence). This CDR3 is 14 amino acids long. CDR3 nucleotide sequence: TGTGCCACCAGCAGAGATTTAACGGGTTCACCCCTCCACTTT. It is translated as CATSRDLTGSPLHF. Full variable domain (outside the CDR3, taken from reference TRBV15 and TRBJ1-6): DAMVIQNPRYQVTQFGKPVTLSCSQTLNHNVMYWYQQKSSQAPKLLFHYYDKDFNNEADTPDNFQSRRPNTSFCFLDIRSPGLGDTAMYLCATSRDLTGSPLHFGNGTRLTVT.

CDR3 nucleotide sequence: TGTGCCAGCAGCGTAACTAGCGGGAGGGCAGATACGCAGTATTTT. It yields the protein CASSVTSGRADTQYF. The chain joins TRBV9 to TRBJ2-3; 13 nucleotides line up with TRBD2. The CDR3 is 15 residues long. J lost 4 bases, V lost 1 base, and 0 bases had no gene match. Germline CDR1 and CDR2: SGDLS and YYNGEE. The whole variable domain, remainder taken from reference TRBV9 and TRBJ2-3, is DSGVTQTPKHLITATGQRVTLRCSPRSGDLSVYWYQQSLDQGLQFLIQYYNGEERAKGNILERFSAQQFPDLHSELNLSSLELGDSALYFCASSVTSGRADTQYFGPGTRLTVL.

There are a few counts of this clone. This chain connects TRBV10-3 to TRBJ2-2; D might be TRBD1 (6 bases). This CDR3 is built from 15 residues. CDR1 and CDR2 from the germline V gene are ENHRY and SYGVKD. V was clipped by 6 bases and J by 0 bases, with 11 bases between them. Written as DNA, the CDR3 is TGTGCCATCAGGAGGAACAGGGCGAACACCGGGGAGCTGTTTTTT. Protein sequence: CAIRRNRANTGELFF.

The V and J genes are TRBV20-1 and TRBJ1-2; 12 bases are a match to TRBD1. Trimming took 5 bases from V and 14 from J; bases not matched to a gene: 6. CDR3 size: 11 residues. Germline lookup yields CDR1 DFQATT and CDR2 SNEGSKA (reference sequence). In nucleotides, the CDR3 is TGCAGTGCTGGGGACAGGGGGCTTCATACCTTC. The encoded protein is CSAGDRGLHTF.

Note on this clone: The sample carries other DNA sequences with the same CDR3. The chain is built from TRBV5-1 and TRBJ1-1; D remains unclear. The CDR3 has 13 amino acids. The germline V gene has CDR1 SGHRS and CDR2 YFSETQ. Trimming pared 4 bases from V and 1 base from J, leaving 8 bases between. CDR3 protein: CASSPSGNTEAFF. The DNA for the CDR3 is TGCGCCAGCAGCCCCTCGGGGAACACTGAAGCTTTCTTT. Based on the CDR3 plus reference TRBV5-1 and TRBJ1-1, the full variable domain is KAGVTQTPRYLIKTRGQQVTLSCSPISGHRSVSWYQQTPGQGLQFLFEYFSETQRNKGNFPGRFSGRQFSNSRSEMNVSTLELGDSALYLCASSPSGNTEAFFGQGTRLTVV.

V gene TRBV2 combines with J gene TRBJ1-1, with a weak D call TRBD1 (6 bases). Germline CDR1 and CDR2: SNHLY and FYNNEI. The germline V and J ends were trimmed by 7 bases and 3 bases, with 21 bases remaining between them. This CDR3 spans 16 amino acids. CDR3 nucleotides: TGTGCCAGCAAGGAAGGGGGGGAAAGTTGGCACACTGAAGCTTTCTTT. This codes for CASKEGGESWHTEAFF.

This sequence joins TRBV7-2 and TRBJ2-5, with D possibly TRBD1 on 8 matching bases. V was shortened by 5 bases and J by 1 base, with 20 bases between the two germline ends. This CDR3 has 17 amino acids. CDR1 and CDR2 (germline): SGHTA, FQGNSA. CDR3 region: CASSPQKQGGGQETQYF. For the CDR3, the DNA is TGTGCCAGCAGCCCTCAAAAACAGGGGGGGGGCCAAGAGACCCAGTACTTC.